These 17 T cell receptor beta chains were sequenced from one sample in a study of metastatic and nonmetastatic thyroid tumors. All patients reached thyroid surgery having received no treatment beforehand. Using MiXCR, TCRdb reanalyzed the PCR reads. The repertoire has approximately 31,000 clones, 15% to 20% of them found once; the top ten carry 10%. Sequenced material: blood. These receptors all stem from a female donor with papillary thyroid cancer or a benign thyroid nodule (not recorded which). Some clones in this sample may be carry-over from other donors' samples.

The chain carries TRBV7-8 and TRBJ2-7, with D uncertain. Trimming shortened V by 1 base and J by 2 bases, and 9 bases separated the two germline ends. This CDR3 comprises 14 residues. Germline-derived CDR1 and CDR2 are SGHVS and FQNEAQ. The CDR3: CASSLGVGAYEQYF. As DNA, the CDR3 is TGTGCCAGCAGCTTAGGGGTTGGCGCCTACGAGCAGTACTTC.

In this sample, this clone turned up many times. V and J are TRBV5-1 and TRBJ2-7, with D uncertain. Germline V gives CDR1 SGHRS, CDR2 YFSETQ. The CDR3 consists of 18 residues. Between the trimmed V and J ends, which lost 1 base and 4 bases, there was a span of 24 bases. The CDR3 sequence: CASSLSPPTSSLYYEQYF. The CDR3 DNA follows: TGCGCCAGCAGCTTGTCACCTCCCACGTCTAGTCTATATTACGAGCAGTACTTC.

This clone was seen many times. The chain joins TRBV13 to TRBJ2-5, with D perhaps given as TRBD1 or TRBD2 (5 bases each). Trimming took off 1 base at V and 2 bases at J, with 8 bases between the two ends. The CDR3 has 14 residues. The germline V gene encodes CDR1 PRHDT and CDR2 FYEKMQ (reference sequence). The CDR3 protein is CASSLAGRQETQYF. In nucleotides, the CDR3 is TGTGCCAGCAGCTTAGCGGGGCGACAAGAGACCCAGTACTTC.

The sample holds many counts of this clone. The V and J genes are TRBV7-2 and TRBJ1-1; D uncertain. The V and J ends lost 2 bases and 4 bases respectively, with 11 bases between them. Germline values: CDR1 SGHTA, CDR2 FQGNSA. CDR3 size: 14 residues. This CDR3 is CASSLRRRSTEAFF. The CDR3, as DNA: TGTGCCAGCAGCTTACGAAGGCGGAGCACTGAAGCTTTCTTT. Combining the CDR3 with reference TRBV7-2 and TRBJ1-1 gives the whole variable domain GAGVSQSPSNKVTEKGKDVELRCDPISGHTALYWYRQSLGQGLEFLIYFQGNSAPDKSGLPSDRFSAERTGGSVSTLTIQRTQQEDSAVYLCASSLRRRSTEAFFGQGTRLTVV.

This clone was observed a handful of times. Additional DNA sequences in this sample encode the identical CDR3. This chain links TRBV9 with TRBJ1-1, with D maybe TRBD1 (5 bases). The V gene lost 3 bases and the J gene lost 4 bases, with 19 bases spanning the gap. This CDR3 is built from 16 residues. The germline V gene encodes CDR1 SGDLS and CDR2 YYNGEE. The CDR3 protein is CASSGRGVTEGTEAFF. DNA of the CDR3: TGTGCCAGCAGCGGGCGGGGGGTGACAGAGGGCACTGAAGCTTTCTTT.

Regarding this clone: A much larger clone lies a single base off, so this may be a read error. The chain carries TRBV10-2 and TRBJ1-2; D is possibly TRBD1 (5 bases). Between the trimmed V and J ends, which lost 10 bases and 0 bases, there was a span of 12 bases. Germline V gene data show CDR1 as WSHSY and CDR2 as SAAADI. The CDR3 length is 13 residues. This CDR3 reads CATRQSANYGYTF. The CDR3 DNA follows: TGCGCCACCAGACAGTCAGCTAACTATGGCTACACCTTC.

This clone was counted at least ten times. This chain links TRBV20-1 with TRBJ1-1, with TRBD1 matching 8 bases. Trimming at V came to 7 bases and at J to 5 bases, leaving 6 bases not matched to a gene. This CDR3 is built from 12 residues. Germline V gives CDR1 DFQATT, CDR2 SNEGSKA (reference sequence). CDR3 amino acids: CSVSTGETEAFF. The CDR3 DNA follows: TGCAGTGTTTCGACAGGGGAGACTGAAGCTTTCTTT.

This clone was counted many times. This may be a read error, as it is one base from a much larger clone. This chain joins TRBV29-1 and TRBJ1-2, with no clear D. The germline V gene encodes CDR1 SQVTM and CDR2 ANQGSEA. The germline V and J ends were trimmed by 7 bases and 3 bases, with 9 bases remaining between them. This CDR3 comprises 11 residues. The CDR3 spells CSARRDYGYTF. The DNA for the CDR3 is TGCAGCGCCAGAAGGGACTATGGCTACACCTTC.

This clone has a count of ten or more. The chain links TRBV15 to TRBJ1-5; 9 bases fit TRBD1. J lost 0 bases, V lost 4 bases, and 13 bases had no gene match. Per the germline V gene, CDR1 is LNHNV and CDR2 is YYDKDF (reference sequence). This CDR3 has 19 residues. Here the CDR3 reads CATSNRIGTGTYSNQPQHF. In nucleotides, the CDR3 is TGTGCCACCAGCAACCGAATAGGGACAGGGACTTATAGCAATCAGCCCCAGCATTTT.

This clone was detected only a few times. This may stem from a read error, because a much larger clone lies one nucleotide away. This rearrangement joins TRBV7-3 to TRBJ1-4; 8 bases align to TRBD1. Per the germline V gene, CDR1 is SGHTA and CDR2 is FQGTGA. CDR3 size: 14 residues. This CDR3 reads CAHRGQVFEEKLFF. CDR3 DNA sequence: TGTGCACATAGGGGACAGGTATTCGAGGAAAAACTGTTTTTT.

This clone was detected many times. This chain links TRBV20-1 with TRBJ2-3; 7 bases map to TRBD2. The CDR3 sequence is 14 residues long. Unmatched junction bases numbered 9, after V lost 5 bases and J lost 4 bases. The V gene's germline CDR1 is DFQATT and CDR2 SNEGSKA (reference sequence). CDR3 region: CSAGAGWGSDTQYF. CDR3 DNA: TGCAGTGCTGGAGCGGGGTGGGGCTCAGATACGCAGTATTTT.

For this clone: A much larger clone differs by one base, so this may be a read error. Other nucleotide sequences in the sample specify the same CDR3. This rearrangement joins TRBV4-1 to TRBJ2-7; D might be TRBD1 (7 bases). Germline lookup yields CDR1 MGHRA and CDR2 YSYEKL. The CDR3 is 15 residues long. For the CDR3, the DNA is TGCGCCAGCAGCCGCGGGACAGATACTTCCTATGAGCAGTACTTC. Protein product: CASSRGTDTSYEQYF.

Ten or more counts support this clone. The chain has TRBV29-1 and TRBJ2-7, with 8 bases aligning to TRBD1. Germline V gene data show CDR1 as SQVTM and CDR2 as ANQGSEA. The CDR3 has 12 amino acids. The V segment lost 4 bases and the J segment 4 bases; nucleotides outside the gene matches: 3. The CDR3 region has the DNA TGCAGCGTTGGGCAGGGGGCGTACGAGCAGTACTTC. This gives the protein CSVGQGAYEQYF.

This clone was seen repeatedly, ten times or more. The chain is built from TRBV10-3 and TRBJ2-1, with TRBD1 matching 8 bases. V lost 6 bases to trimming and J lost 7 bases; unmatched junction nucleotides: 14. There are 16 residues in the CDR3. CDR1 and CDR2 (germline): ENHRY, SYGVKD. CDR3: CAIRRDLRTGRNEQFF. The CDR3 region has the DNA TGTGCCATCAGGAGGGATCTCCGGACAGGGAGGAATGAGCAGTTCTTC.

The CDR3 protein is CASSWEDGSPLHF. The DNA of the CDR3 is TGTGCCAGCAGTTGGGAGGATGGGTCACCCCTCCACTTT. The V call is TRBV6-2 or TRBV6-3, the J call TRBJ1-6; D gene unclear. Germline-derived CDR1 and CDR2 are MNHEY and SVGEGT. The CDR3 extends over 13 amino acids. Trimming cost V 4 bases and J 10 bases, with 11 bases left between them.

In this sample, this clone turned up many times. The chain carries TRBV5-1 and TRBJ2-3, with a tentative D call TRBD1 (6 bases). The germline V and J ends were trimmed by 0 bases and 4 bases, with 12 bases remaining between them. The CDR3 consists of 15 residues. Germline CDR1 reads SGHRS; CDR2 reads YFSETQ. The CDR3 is CASSLESGEPDTQYF. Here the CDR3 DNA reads TGCGCCAGCAGCTTGGAATCAGGGGAACCAGATACGCAGTATTTT.

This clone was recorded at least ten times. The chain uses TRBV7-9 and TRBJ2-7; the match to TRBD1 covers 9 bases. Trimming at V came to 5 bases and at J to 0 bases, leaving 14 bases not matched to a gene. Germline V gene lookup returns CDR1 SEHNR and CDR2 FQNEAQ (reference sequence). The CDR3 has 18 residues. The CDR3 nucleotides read TGTGCCAGCAGCACCCGGACAGGGGCTTCTCCCAGCTCCTACGAGCAGTACTTC. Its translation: CASSTRTGASPSSYEQYF.